This TCR beta chain was identified during a study of CD8+ T cells in alopecia areata. The study's findings and limits: In scalp samples, resident alphabeta T cells of normal skin are also sequenced. Researchers report lesional scalp, most notably alopecia totalis/universalis, outstripped normal scalp in clonality.

This clone was counted ten times or more. Antigen: not known. RNA extraction and reverse transcription yielded cDNA as sequencing template. Sequencing used immunoSEQ multiplex PCR; TCRdb keeps in-frame clones, though not all of them. This sample has about 110,000 clones, with roughly 64% found just once. Germline CDR1 is GTSNPN and CDR2 is SVGIG (reference sequence). This CDR3 comprises 14 residues. The V and J ends lost 0 bases and 3 bases, in that order; junction bases with no gene match: 4. Both CD4+ and CD8+ T cells were separated by sorting PBMCs. The V and J genes are TRBV30 and TRBJ2-7; 8 positions agree with TRBD1. The receptor's source is a human donor in good health. What was sequenced was CD8+ T cells sorted from blood. CDR3 residues: CAWSVGRGHYEQYF. The CDR3, as DNA: TGTGCCTGGAGTGTAGGCAGGGGGCACTACGAGCAGTACTTC.